Below are 26 T cell receptor beta chains sequenced from a single sample in a study of breast tumors, draining lymph nodes, adjacent tissues. Breast cancer patients provided tissue from their axillary draining lymph nodes. One entry per CDR3 protein results from TCRdb running MiXCR on the multiplex PCR reads. Here the sample spans about 200,000 distinct CDR3 sequences, 30% to 35% being singletons. Material for sequencing was axillary lymph node tissue. The receptors shown here come from a female donor with breast cancer. Some clones in this sample may be carry-over from other donors' samples.

This clonotype was counted a few times. This chain uses TRBV12-3 or TRBV12-4 with TRBJ2-4; TRBD2 matches at 13 bases. Losses at the gene ends were 5 bases for V and 8 bases for J; bases not matched to a gene: 6. This CDR3 contains 15 residues. The DNA of the CDR3 is TGTGCCAGCAGTCGGACTAGCGGGAGTACGGACATTCAGTACTTC. Its translation is CASSRTSGSTDIQYF.

The chain joins TRBV7-9 to TRBJ1-3; weak D call: TRBD1 (6 bases). V lost 4 bases, J lost 2 bases, and 9 bases lay in between. The CDR3 length is 14 residues. From germline, CDR1 is SEHNR and CDR2 FQNEAQ (reference sequence). The CDR3: CASSCKGAGNTIYF. Here the CDR3 DNA reads TGTGCCAGCAGCTGTAAGGGGGCTGGAAACACCATATATTTT.

This clonotype was seen at least ten times. Since a much larger clone is just one base distant, this may be a read error. The chain has TRBV20-1 and TRBJ2-5, with D tentatively TRBD1 (5 bases). Germline V gene lookup returns CDR1 DFQATT and CDR2 SNEGSKA (reference sequence). This CDR3 is 12 amino acids long. Here the CDR3 DNA reads TGCAGTGCCGGGCTGGGGCCGTGGACCCCGTACTTC. Translating gives CSAGLGPWTPYF.

In the case of this clonotype: This may be a read error: a much more frequent sequence differs by one nucleotide. The J gene is TRBJ2-7, the V gene TRBV11-2, with D hard to call. Per germline, CDR1 SGHAT and CDR2 FQNNGV. This CDR3 has 14 amino acids. The germline V and J ends were trimmed by 0 bases and 2 bases, with 8 bases remaining between them. CDR3 region: CASSLDRGTYEQYF. The CDR3 region has the DNA TGTGCCAGCAGCTTAGATCGTGGGACCTACGAGCAGTACTTC.

This sequence joins TRBV7-3 and TRBJ1-3, with TRBD1 as a possible D gene (5 bases). Trimming shortened V by 5 bases and J by 4 bases, and 15 bases separated the two germline ends. Germline V gene lookup returns CDR1 SGHTA and CDR2 FQGTGA. The CDR3 runs 15 residues. For the CDR3, the DNA is TGTGCCAGCAGCCCGACTAGCGGGGGAGGAAACACCATATATTTT. It codes for CASSPTSGGGNTIYF.

The chain couples TRBV29-1 to TRBJ2-1; 13 bases are a match to TRBD2. The CDR3 length is 17 residues. CDR1 is SQVTM and CDR2 is ANQGSEA in the germline V gene. V gave up 3 bases and J gave up 4 bases; unmatched junction bases: 9. CDR3 in amino acids: CSVEQTSGGSRYNEQFF. The CDR3, as DNA: TGCAGCGTTGAGCAGACTAGCGGGGGGTCCCGTTACAATGAGCAGTTCTTC.

This clonotype was recorded a few times. The gene calls are TRBV27 and TRBJ2-2; D is possibly TRBD1 (5 bases). This CDR3 contains 15 residues. With 1 base removed from V and 2 bases from J, the gap between germline ends came to 8 bases. The germline V gene encodes CDR1 MNHEY and CDR2 SMNVEV (reference sequence). DNA of the CDR3: TGTGCCAGCAGTTTATTCAGGGCCAACACCGGGGAGCTGTTTTTT. Protein sequence: CASSLFRANTGELFF.

This clonotype was seen many times. The V gene is TRBV2, the J gene TRBJ2-3, with D perhaps matching TRBD2 (5 bases). The ends were cut back, 8 bases at V and 3 bases at J, with 15 bases in the middle. This CDR3 is built from 14 residues. Germline CDR1 and CDR2: SNHLY and FYNNEI. CDR3 sequence: CASRQSGLTDTQYF. In DNA, the CDR3 is TGTGCCAGCCGCCAGAGCGGATTGACAGATACGCAGTATTTT.

The V call is TRBV12-3 or TRBV12-4, the J call TRBJ2-3, with 9 bases fitting TRBD1. The V segment lost 3 bases and the J segment 5 bases; nucleotides outside the gene matches: 9. The CDR3 has 16 residues. Here the CDR3 reads CASSLDRGGEKDTQYF. The CDR3 DNA reads TGTGCCAGCAGTTTGGACAGGGGAGGCGAAAAAGATACGCAGTATTTT.

Comments on this clonotype: This may arise from a read error, as a much more abundant clone is one base away. Without the conserved terminal phenylalanine or tryptophan, this CDR3 likely stems from a read error. The rearrangement links TRBV5-5 to TRBJ1-2; no clear D gene. This CDR3 has 13 amino acids. Germline V gives CDR1 SGHKS, CDR2 YYEKEE (reference sequence). V was shortened by 3 bases and J by 5 bases, with 11 bases between the two germline ends. CDR3 in amino acids: CASSSGTAYGYTL. DNA for the CDR3: TGTGCCAGCAGCTCCGGAACCGCGTATGGCTACACCCTC.

This clonotype has at least ten counts. The J gene is TRBJ1-2, the V gene TRBV20-1; 7 bases map to TRBD1. This CDR3 is 12 amino acids long. Trimming cost V 7 bases and J 4 bases; bases outside gene matches: 6. Per germline, CDR1 DFQATT and CDR2 SNEGSKA (reference sequence). The CDR3 nucleotides are TGCAGTGTCTCCGGGACAGCCTATGGCTACACCTTC. It translates to CSVSGTAYGYTF.

This chain connects TRBV4-1 to TRBJ2-5; possibly TRBD1 or TRBD2 for D (5 bases each). The CDR3 is 15 amino acids. Trimming stripped 0 bases from V and 5 bases from J, with 13 bases between. Per germline, CDR1 MGHRA and CDR2 YSYEKL. Written as DNA, the CDR3 is TGCGCCAGCAGCCAAGATTGGGATGAGGGGGAGACCCAGTACTTC. Its translation: CASSQDWDEGETQYF.

This clonotype has ten or more counts. The genes are TRBV3-1 and TRBJ2-5; D call uncertain. The CDR3 runs 12 residues. V lost 1 base and J lost 6, with 6 bases in between. Germline-derived CDR1 and CDR2 are LGHDT and YNNKEL (reference sequence). For the CDR3, the DNA is TGTGCCAGCAGCCAAGTGGCGAAGACCCAGTACTTC. Translation gives CASSQVAKTQYF.

This clonotype appeared many times. The V call is TRBV2, the J call TRBJ2-5; 8 bases align to TRBD1. Germline loops: CDR1 SNHLY, CDR2 FYNNEI. The CDR3 has 14 residues. V lost 11 bases, J lost 1 base, and 9 bases stayed unmatched. CDR3 in amino acids: CAEYRQGAQETQYF. The CDR3 DNA follows: TGTGCCGAGTACCGCCAGGGGGCCCAAGAGACCCAGTACTTC.

The chain combines TRBV27 with TRBJ2-3; D may be TRBD1 (6 bases). Germline CDR1 reads MNHEY; CDR2 reads SMNVEV (reference sequence). This CDR3 contains 14 residues. With 2 bases removed from V and 6 bases from J, the gap between germline ends came to 12 bases. The CDR3 DNA reads as TGTGCCAGCAGTTTACAGTCTAGGGGGGATACGCAGTATTTT. This codes for CASSLQSRGDTQYF.

The chain couples TRBV5-6 to TRBJ2-3, with D perhaps being TRBD1 or TRBD2 (6 bases each). CDR3 length equals 16 residues. Germline lookup yields CDR1 SGHDT and CDR2 YYEEEE. V lost 1 base, J lost 1 base, and 13 bases lay in between. Here the CDR3 reads CASSLMTGARTDTQYF. CDR3 in DNA: TGTGCCAGCAGCTTGATGACGGGGGCGCGCACAGATACGCAGTATTTT. Based on the CDR3 plus reference TRBV5-6 and TRBJ2-3, the full variable domain is DAGVTQSPTHLIKTRGQQVTLRCSPKSGHDTVSWYQQALGQGPQFIFQYYEEEERQRGNFPDRFSGHQFPNYSSELNVNALLLGDSALYLCASSLMTGARTDTQYFGPGTRLTVL.

This chain connects TRBV12-3 or TRBV12-4 to TRBJ2-7; possibly TRBD1 for D (6 bases). The V and J ends lost 5 bases and 12 bases respectively, with 23 bases between them. CDR3 length: 14 amino acids. CDR3 bases: TGTGCCAGCAGTCCGGGACACTCCTCCTACGACCCGTACTTC. It codes for CASSPGHSSYDPYF.

This chain uses TRBV6-5 with TRBJ2-1; 9 nucleotides match TRBD2. The V gene end was trimmed by 5 bases and the J gene end by 4 bases; junction bases not matched to a gene: 6. The CDR3 runs to 15 residues. Germline V gene sequence: CDR1 MNHEY, CDR2 SVGAGI. CDR3 region: CASSHAGGKYNEQFF. DNA of the CDR3: TGTGCCAGCAGTCACGCGGGGGGGAAGTACAATGAGCAGTTCTTC.

This clonotype was picked up many times. The genes are TRBV7-2 and TRBJ1-5; D is unresolved. Germline V gene sequence: CDR1 SGHTA, CDR2 FQGNSA. With 2 bases removed from V and 2 bases from J, the gap between germline ends came to 4 bases. The CDR3 is 13 residues long. CDR3 residues: CASSLTGNQPQHF. DNA for the CDR3: TGTGCCAGCAGCTTAACGGGCAATCAGCCCCAGCATTTT. The complete variable domain, with remaining parts taken from reference TRBV7-2 and TRBJ1-5, reads GAGVSQSPSNKVTEKGKDVELRCDPISGHTALYWYRQSLGQGLEFLIYFQGNSAPDKSGLPSDRFSAERTGGSVSTLTIQRTQQEDSAVYLCASSLTGNQPQHFGDGTRLSIL.

In this sample, this clonotype turned up many times. This chain joins TRBV14 and TRBJ1-2; D possibly corresponds to TRBD1 (5 bases). The V and J ends lost 0 bases and 4 bases respectively, with 12 bases between them. This CDR3 is built from 15 residues. The germline CDR1 and CDR2 sequences are SGHDN and FVKESK. CDR3 sequence: CASSQDLRGSYGYTF. The DNA for the CDR3 is TGTGCCAGCAGCCAAGATCTGAGGGGTAGCTATGGCTACACCTTC.

Turning to this clonotype: The junction does not match germline at one end; this may be a read error. The V call is TRBV5-1, the J call TRBJ1-4; D ambiguous. This CDR3 comprises 14 residues. The germline gives CDR1 SGHRS, CDR2 YFSETQ. CDR3 residues: CASSLDSVNEELFF. The CDR3 region has the DNA TGCGCCAGCAGCTTGGACAGCGTTAATGAAGAACTGTTTTTT.

This clonotype has at least ten counts. The chain has TRBV13 and TRBJ2-2; either TRBD1 or TRBD2 may fit D (5 bases each). The length of the CDR3 is 15 residues. V lost 5 bases, J lost 4 bases, and 14 bases lay in between. Per germline, CDR1 PRHDT and CDR2 FYEKMQ (reference sequence). Here the CDR3 reads CASSPIWGPTGELFF. CDR3 coding DNA: TGTGCCAGCAGCCCCATTTGGGGACCCACCGGGGAGCTGTTTTTT.

This clonotype has ten or more counts. The rearrangement joins TRBV7-2 to TRBJ2-1, with 10 positions matching TRBD2. The CDR3 length is 17 residues. Trimming removed 5 bases from V and 4 bases from J; junction bases left unmatched: 11. The germline V gene encodes CDR1 SGHTA and CDR2 FQGNSA. The CDR3 DNA is TGTGCCAGCAGCAAAGGGACTAGCGCCTTTCTTTACAATGAGCAGTTCTTC. It codes for CASSKGTSAFLYNEQFF.

This clonotype occurred many times. The conserved final phenylalanine or tryptophan is absent from the CDR3, which likely points to a read error. The chain links TRBV2 to TRBJ2-3; D unresolved. Germline V gene data show CDR1 as SNHLY and CDR2 as FYNNEI. CDR3 length: 14 amino acids. V was cut by 0 bases and J by 8 bases, with 12 bases left in between. This CDR3 is CASSEASGWGTQYS. The CDR3 coding sequence is TGTGCCAGCAGTGAAGCAAGTGGGTGGGGTACGCAGTATTCT.

The chain recombines TRBV6-5 with TRBJ2-6; D unresolved. The CDR3 covers 10 residues. Germline CDR1 reads MNHEY; CDR2 reads SVGAGI. The V end was cut by 11 bases, the J end by 10 bases, with 9 bases between. CDR3 region: CAVEANVLTF. The CDR3 region has the DNA TGTGCCGTCGAGGCTAACGTCCTGACTTTC.

The chain couples TRBV20-1 to TRBJ2-7; D is ambiguous. Between the trimmed V and J ends, which lost 3 bases and 1 base, there was a span of 10 bases. The CDR3 loop spans 13 amino acids. CDR1 DFQATT and CDR2 SNEGSKA come from the germline V gene (reference sequence). In DNA form, the CDR3 reads TGCAGTGCTAGGGTGTGGGAATCCTACGAGCAGTACTTC. Translated: CSARVWESYEQYF.